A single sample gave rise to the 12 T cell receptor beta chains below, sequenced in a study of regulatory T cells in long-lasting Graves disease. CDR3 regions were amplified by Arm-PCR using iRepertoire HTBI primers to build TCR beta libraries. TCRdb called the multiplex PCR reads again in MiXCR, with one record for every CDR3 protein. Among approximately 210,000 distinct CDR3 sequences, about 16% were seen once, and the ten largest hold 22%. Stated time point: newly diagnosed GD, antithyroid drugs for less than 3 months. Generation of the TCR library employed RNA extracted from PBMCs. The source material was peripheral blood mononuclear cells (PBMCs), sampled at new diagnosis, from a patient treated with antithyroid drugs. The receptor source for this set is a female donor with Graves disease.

The CDR3 region is CASRETPDGELFF. As DNA, the CDR3 is TGTGCCAGCAGGGAAACCCCCGACGGGGAGCTGTTTTTT. The chain joins TRBV12-3 or TRBV12-4 to TRBJ2-2; D call uncertain. The CDR3 spans 13 residues. V lost 6 bases, J lost 7 bases, and 12 bases lay in between.

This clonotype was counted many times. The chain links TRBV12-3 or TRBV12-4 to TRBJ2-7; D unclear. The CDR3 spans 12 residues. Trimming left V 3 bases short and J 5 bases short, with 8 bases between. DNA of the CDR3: TGTGCCAGCAGTTTCGTAGAGGACGAGCAGTACTTC. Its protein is CASSFVEDEQYF.

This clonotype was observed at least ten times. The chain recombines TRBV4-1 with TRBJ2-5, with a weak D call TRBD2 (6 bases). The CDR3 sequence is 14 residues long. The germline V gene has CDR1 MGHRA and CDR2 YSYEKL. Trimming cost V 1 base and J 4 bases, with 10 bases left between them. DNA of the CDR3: TGCGCCAGCAGCCAAGTCTGGGGGGTAGAGACCCAGTACTTC. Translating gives CASSQVWGVETQYF.

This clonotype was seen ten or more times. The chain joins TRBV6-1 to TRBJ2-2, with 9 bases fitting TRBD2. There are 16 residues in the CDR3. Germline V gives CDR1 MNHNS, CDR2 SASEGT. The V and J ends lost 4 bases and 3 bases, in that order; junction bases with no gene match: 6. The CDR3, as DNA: TGTGCCAGCAGTGTAGCGGGAGTAAGGGACACCGGGGAGCTGTTTTTT. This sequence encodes CASSVAGVRDTGELFF.

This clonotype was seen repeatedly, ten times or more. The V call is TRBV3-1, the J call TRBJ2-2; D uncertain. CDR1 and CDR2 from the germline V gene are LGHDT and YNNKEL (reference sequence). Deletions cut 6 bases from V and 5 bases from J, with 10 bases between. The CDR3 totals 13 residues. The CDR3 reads CASSDKGTGELFF. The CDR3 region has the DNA TGTGCCAGCAGTGACAAGGGAACCGGGGAGCTGTTTTTT.

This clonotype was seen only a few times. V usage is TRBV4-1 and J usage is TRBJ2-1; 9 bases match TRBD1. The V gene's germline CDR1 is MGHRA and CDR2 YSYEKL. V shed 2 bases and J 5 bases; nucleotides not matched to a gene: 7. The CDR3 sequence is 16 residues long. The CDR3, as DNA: TGCGCCAGCAGCCAATTGAAGGGACAGGGTAACAATGAGCAGTTCTTC. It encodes CASSQLKGQGNNEQFF.

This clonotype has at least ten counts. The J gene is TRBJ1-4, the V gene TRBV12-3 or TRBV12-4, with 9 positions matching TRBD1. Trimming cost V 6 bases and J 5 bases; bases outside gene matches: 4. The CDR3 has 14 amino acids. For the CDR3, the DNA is TGTGCCAGCAGGTCCGGGACAGGGAATGAAAAACTGTTTTTT. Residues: CASRSGTGNEKLFF.

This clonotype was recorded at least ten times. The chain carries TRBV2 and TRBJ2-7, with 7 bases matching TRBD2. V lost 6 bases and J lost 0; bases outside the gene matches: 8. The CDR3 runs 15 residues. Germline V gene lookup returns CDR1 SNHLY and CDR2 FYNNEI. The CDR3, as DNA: TGTGCCAGCAGGGCGACGGGAGGTAGCTCCTACGAGCAGTACTTC. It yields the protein CASRATGGSSYEQYF. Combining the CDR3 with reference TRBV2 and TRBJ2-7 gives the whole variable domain EPEVTQTPSHQVTQMGQEVILRCVPISNHLYFYWYRQILGQKVEFLVSFYNNEISEKSEIFDDQFSVERPDGSNFTLKIRSTKLEDSAMYFCASRATGGSSYEQYFGPGTRLTVT.

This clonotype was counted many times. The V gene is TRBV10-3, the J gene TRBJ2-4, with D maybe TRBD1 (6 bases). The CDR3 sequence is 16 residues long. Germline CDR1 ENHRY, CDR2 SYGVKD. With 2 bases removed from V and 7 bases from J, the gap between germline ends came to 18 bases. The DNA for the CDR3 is TGTGCCATCAGTGAGACCTTCAGCGGACAGTACAACATTCAGTACTTC. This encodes CAISETFSGQYNIQYF.

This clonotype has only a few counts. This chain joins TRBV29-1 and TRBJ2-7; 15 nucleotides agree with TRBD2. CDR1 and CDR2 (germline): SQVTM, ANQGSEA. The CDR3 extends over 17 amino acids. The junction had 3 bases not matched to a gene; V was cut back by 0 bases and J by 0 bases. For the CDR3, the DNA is TGCAGCGTTGAAGACCCGGGACTAGCGGGAGGCTCCTACGAGCAGTACTTC. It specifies CSVEDPGLAGGSYEQYF.

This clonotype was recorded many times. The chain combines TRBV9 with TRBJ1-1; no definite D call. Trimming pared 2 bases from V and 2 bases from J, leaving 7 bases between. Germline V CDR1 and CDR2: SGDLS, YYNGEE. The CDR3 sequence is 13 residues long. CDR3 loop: CASSVEFNTEAFF. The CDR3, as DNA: TGTGCCAGCAGCGTGGAGTTCAACACTGAAGCTTTCTTT.

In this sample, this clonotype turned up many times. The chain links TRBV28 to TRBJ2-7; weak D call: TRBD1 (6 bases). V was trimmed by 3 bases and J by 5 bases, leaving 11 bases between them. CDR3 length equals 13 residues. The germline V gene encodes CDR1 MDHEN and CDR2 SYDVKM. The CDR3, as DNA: TGTGCCAGCAGTTTCCTTGGACAGAACGAGCAGTACTTC. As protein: CASSFLGQNEQYF.